What follows are 5 T cell receptor beta chains derived from one specimen sequenced in a study of PD-L1 blockade in urothelial cancer. Indicated time point: pretreatment peripheral blood. The table came from immunoSEQ multiplex PCR; TCRdb's copy has only in-frame clones and leaves some out. This sample has tens of thousands of clones; 85% occur once, and the top ten carry about 6.9%. Here the sequenced sample was PBMCs, taken around atezolizumab (anti-PD-L1) treatment. Receptors originate from a man between 40 and 49 years old with urothelial cancer.

The CDR3 spells CAISESTRQPQHF. The CDR3 nucleotides read TGTGCCATCAGTGAGTCCACCCGGCAGCCCCAGCATTTT. The V gene is TRBV10-3, the J gene TRBJ1-5, with D uncertain. This CDR3 has 13 amino acids. From germline, CDR1 is ENHRY and CDR2 SYGVKD. V gave up 0 bases and J gave up 7 bases, with 7 bases separating them.

V and J are TRBV11-3 and TRBJ2-1; D not resolved. This CDR3 region has 13 residues. Between the trimmed V and J ends, which lost 1 base and 7 bases, there was a span of 8 bases. The germline V gene encodes CDR1 SGHNT and CDR2 YENEEA. The CDR3 spells CASSLGLRNEQFF. DNA of the CDR3: TGTGCCAGCAGCTTAGGACTGAGGAATGAGCAGTTCTTC.

This clone has just a few counts. This chain joins TRBV12-1 and TRBJ1-5; TRBD1 was called by the table and not checked on the DNA. TRBV12-1 has pseudogene status. CDR3 size: 14 residues. The CDR3 protein is CASSSTGGDQPQHF. CDR3 DNA sequence: TGTGCCAGCAGCTCGACAGGGGGCGATCAGCCCCAGCATTTT.

This sequence joins TRBV9 and TRBJ2-2; 10 nucleotides line up with TRBD2. Germline loops: CDR1 SGDLS, CDR2 YYNGEE. V trimming: 0 bases; J trimming: 7 bases; junction bases outside the gene matches: 6. CDR3 length: 16 amino acids. The CDR3 is CASSVGPSGSNGELFF. The CDR3 DNA follows: TGTGCCAGCAGCGTAGGCCCTAGCGGGAGTAACGGGGAGCTGTTTTTT. Variable domain in full (rest from reference TRBV9 and TRBJ2-2): DSGVTQTPKHLITATGQRVTLRCSPRSGDLSVYWYQQSLDQGLQFLIQYYNGEERAKGNILERFSAQQFPDLHSELNLSSLELGDSALYFCASSVGPSGSNGELFFGEGSRLTVL.

The V call is TRBV20-1, the J call TRBJ1-2; the D gene is possibly TRBD1 (6 bases). Germline CDR1 and CDR2: DFQATT and SNEGSKA (reference sequence). This CDR3 is built from 11 residues. The germline V and J ends were trimmed by 7 bases and 6 bases, with 12 bases remaining between them. The CDR3 DNA sequence: TGCAGTGGTTACAGGGATGATGGCTACACCTTC. Its protein is CSGYRDDGYTF.